One and the same sample provided the 29 T cell receptor beta chains below, sequenced in a study of T cells in localized non-small cell lung cancer. Clones were read by immunoSEQ multiplex PCR, and TCRdb kept only the in-frame ones, dropping some. The table includes 40,000 to 60,000 clones, around 87% detected once. The specimen was PBMCs, collected before any cancer treatment. The receptor set was obtained from a female donor with stage II lung adenocarcinoma.

This chain uses TRBV4-1 with TRBJ1-5; D is unclear. Germline V gives CDR1 MGHRA, CDR2 YSYEKL. CDR3 length: 15 amino acids. V was trimmed by 1 base and J by 5 bases, leaving 12 bases between them. The CDR3 nucleotides read TGCGCCAGCAGCCAAGTAATAACAGCCCATCAGCCCCAGCATTTT. Translated: CASSQVITAHQPQHF.

The chain couples TRBV5-4 to TRBJ2-7, with D possibly TRBD2 on 5 matching bases. The CDR3 loop spans 14 amino acids. Germline CDR1 is SGHNT and CDR2 is YYREEE (reference sequence). Trimming removed 6 bases at V and 7 bases at J, with 20 bases between. The DNA for the CDR3 is TGTGCCAGCACTTCCGGACTTGGACCTAGAGAGCAGTACTTC. The encoded protein is CASTSGLGPREQYF.

The rearrangement links TRBV4-2 to TRBJ2-1; 10 nucleotides align to TRBD2. Germline values: CDR1 LGHNA, CDR2 YNFKEQ. This CDR3 has 14 amino acids. V lost 9 bases to trimming and J lost 5 bases; unmatched junction nucleotides: 7. The CDR3 nucleotides are TGTGCCAGGCGGAGCGGGGGGGACAACAATGAGCAGTTCTTC. It encodes CARRSGGDNNEQFF.

The gene calls are TRBV18 and TRBJ2-3; D might be TRBD2 (5 bases). The CDR3 covers 15 residues. Germline V lookup: CDR1 KGHSH, CDR2 LQKENI. The V end lost 2 bases, the J end lost 1 base, and 10 bases lay between the germline ends. The CDR3 nucleotides read TGTGCCAGCTCACCATCGTCGGAGGGCACAGATACGCAGTATTTT. The encoded protein is CASSPSSEGTDTQYF.

Judged by abundance, this clone is medium-sized. This chain joins TRBV5-1 and TRBJ1-1; no clear D. The V end was cut by 2 bases, the J end by 1 base, with 6 bases between. CDR1 is SGHRS and CDR2 is YFSETQ in the germline V gene. The CDR3 is 13 amino acids. The CDR3 spells CASSFMANTEAFF. CDR3 coding DNA: TGCGCCAGCAGCTTCATGGCGAACACTGAAGCTTTCTTT.

The table lists this clone with a count of one. The V call is TRBV4-1, the J call TRBJ2-7; 8 bases line up with TRBD1. J lost 2 bases, V lost 4 bases, and 7 bases had no gene match. CDR1 and CDR2 (germline): MGHRA, YSYEKL. The CDR3 is made up of 15 amino acids. CDR3 region: CASSLIQGDTYEQYF. In nucleotides, the CDR3 is TGCGCCAGCAGCCTGATACAGGGGGACACCTACGAGCAGTACTTC.

The J gene is TRBJ1-3, the V gene TRBV5-4, with TRBD1 matching 9 bases. The V gene's germline CDR1 is SGHNT and CDR2 YYREEE (reference sequence). V was pared by 5 bases and J by 0 bases, with 6 bases of the junction left unmatched. CDR3 size: 16 residues. CDR3 nucleotide sequence: TGTGCCAGCAGTCGAGGGACAGGGATCTCTGGAAACACCATATATTTT. Its protein product is CASSRGTGISGNTIYF. The complete variable domain, with remaining parts taken from reference TRBV5-4 and TRBJ1-3, reads ETGVTQSPTHLIKTRGQQVTLRCSSQSGHNTVSWYQQALGQGPQFIFQYYREEENGRGNFPPRFSGLQFPNYSSELNVNALELDDSALYLCASSRGTGISGNTIYFGEGSWLTVV.

The V and J genes are TRBV7-9 and TRBJ2-1, with 10 bases that match TRBD2. The germline V gene encodes CDR1 SEHNR and CDR2 FQNEAQ (reference sequence). V gave up 5 bases and J gave up 7 bases; unmatched junction bases: 8. This CDR3 has 15 amino acids. CDR3 DNA: TGTGCCAGCAGCCCAGGACTAGCGGAACCAAATGAGCAGTTCTTC. Translated, it gives CASSPGLAEPNEQFF. The variable domain in full, with the rest retrieved from reference TRBV7-9 and TRBJ2-1, is DTGVSQNPRHKITKRGQNVTFRCDPISEHNRLYWYRQTLGQGPEFLTYFQNEAQLEKSRLLSDRFSAERPKGSFSTLEIQRTEQGDSAMYLCASSPGLAEPNEQFFGPGTRLTVL.

The chain joins TRBV29-1 to TRBJ1-4; 9 bases map to TRBD1. Germline V CDR1 and CDR2: SQVTM, ANQGSEA. With V trimmed by 5 bases and J by 5 bases, 3 bases remained unmatched. The CDR3 runs to 13 residues. CDR3 in amino acids: CSVPGTGNEKLFF. CDR3 in DNA: TGCAGCGTTCCCGGGACAGGGAATGAAAAACTGTTTTTT.

The chain has TRBV5-1 and TRBJ1-1; D possibly corresponds to TRBD1 (5 bases). V gave up 1 base and J gave up 1 base, with 8 bases separating them. This CDR3 is built from 14 residues. Germline V lookup: CDR1 SGHRS, CDR2 YFSETQ. This CDR3 reads CASSLYQGNTEAFF. For the CDR3, the DNA is TGCGCCAGCAGCTTGTATCAGGGGAACACTGAAGCTTTCTTT.

The chain employs TRBV5-5 and TRBJ1-1; 11 bases fit TRBD1. Unmatched junction bases numbered 3, after V lost 4 bases and J lost 1 base. Germline V lookup: CDR1 SGHKS, CDR2 YYEKEE (reference sequence). This CDR3 contains 15 residues. In nucleotides, the CDR3 is TGTGCCAGCAGCCTCGGGACAGGGGGGAACACTGAAGCTTTCTTT. It encodes CASSLGTGGNTEAFF.

V is TRBV5-1 and J is TRBJ1-3, with 7 nucleotides matching TRBD1. The CDR3 loop spans 15 amino acids. V lost 4 bases, J lost 0 bases, and 4 bases stayed unmatched. Germline CDR1 reads SGHRS; CDR2 reads YFSETQ. The CDR3 sequence: CASSPGTVSGNTIYF. DNA of the CDR3: TGCGCCAGCAGCCCCGGGACAGTCTCTGGAAACACCATATATTTT.

Notes on this clone: Other DNA sequences of this sample code for an identical CDR3. This chain links TRBV29-1 with TRBJ1-1; D remains ambiguous. Germline V gene data show CDR1 as SQVTM and CDR2 as ANQGSEA. V was shortened by 2 bases and J by 1 base, with 2 bases between the two germline ends. This CDR3 region has 11 residues. In DNA, the CDR3 is TGCAGCGTTGAACGGAACACTGAAGCTTTCTTT. Residues: CSVERNTEAFF.

V usage is TRBV6-5 and J usage is TRBJ2-1; TRBD1 is a possible D gene (5 bases). The CDR3 contains 15 residues. Germline V gives CDR1 MNHEY, CDR2 SVGAGI. V shed 3 bases and J shed 4 bases, with 13 bases lying between them. The CDR3 sequence is CASSYRAGSYNEQFF. The CDR3 DNA reads as TGTGCCAGCAGTTATCGGGCAGGGTCTTACAATGAGCAGTTCTTC.

The chain uses TRBV5-5 and TRBJ1-3, with D perhaps TRBD1 (6 bases). The V and J ends lost 3 bases and 3 bases respectively, with 7 bases between them. The CDR3 runs to 13 residues. The germline gives CDR1 SGHKS, CDR2 YYEKEE (reference sequence). The CDR3 sequence is CASSWTDGNTIYF. The DNA of the CDR3 is TGTGCCAGCAGCTGGACAGATGGAAACACCATATATTTT.

The chain recombines TRBV4-2 with TRBJ1-1; D possibly corresponds to TRBD1 (5 bases). Germline V gene sequence: CDR1 LGHNA, CDR2 YNFKEQ. The CDR3 contains 15 residues. Trimming stripped 0 bases from V and 6 bases from J, with 14 bases between. This CDR3 is CASSQDYLGGPEAFF. The CDR3 region has the DNA TGTGCCAGCAGCCAAGATTACCTGGGGGGACCTGAAGCTTTCTTT.

The chain is built from TRBV7-2 and TRBJ2-3, with D tentatively TRBD2 (6 bases). The CDR3 loop spans 15 amino acids. Germline-derived CDR1 and CDR2 are SGHTA and FQGNSA. The V gene lost 3 bases and the J gene lost 2 bases, with 12 bases spanning the gap. The CDR3 nucleotides are TGTGCCAGCAGCTTTGGCGGGGAAATCACAGATACGCAGTATTTT. Protein: CASSFGGEITDTQYF. Looking up the rest from reference TRBV7-2 and TRBJ2-3 gives the full variable domain: GAGVSQSPSNKVTEKGKDVELRCDPISGHTALYWYRQSLGQGLEFLIYFQGNSAPDKSGLPSDRFSAERTGGSVSTLTIQRTQQEDSAVYLCASSFGGEITDTQYFGPGTRLTVL.

This rearrangement joins TRBV4-2 to TRBJ2-7, with D possibly TRBD1 on 5 matching bases. V was shortened by 3 bases and J by 0 bases, with 12 bases between the two germline ends. Germline V CDR1 and CDR2: LGHNA, YNFKEQ. The CDR3 has 15 amino acids. This chain's CDR3 is CASSQSRVRSYEQYF. CDR3 nucleotides: TGTGCCAGCAGCCAGAGCAGGGTCCGCTCCTACGAGCAGTACTTC.

The V gene is TRBV2, the J gene TRBJ1-5, with D hard to call. From germline, CDR1 is SNHLY and CDR2 FYNNEI. The CDR3 length is 14 residues. V lost 3 bases, J lost 9 bases, and 15 bases lay in between. The CDR3 DNA sequence: TGTGCCAGCAGTGATAGGACGGGTAGAGGGCCCCAGCATTTT. It encodes CASSDRTGRGPQHF.

This sequence joins TRBV2 and TRBJ2-3; 14 bases map to TRBD2. The CDR3 covers 15 residues. Per the germline V gene, CDR1 is SNHLY and CDR2 is FYNNEI. Trimming cost V 6 bases and J 5 bases; bases outside gene matches: 4. Here the CDR3 DNA reads TGTGCCAGCAGGGAGACTAGCGGGGGGGGAGATACGCAGTATTTT. This sequence encodes CASRETSGGGDTQYF.

V usage is TRBV2 and J usage is TRBJ1-1, with unresolved D. Germline assignment: CDR1 SNHLY and CDR2 FYNNEI. The length of the CDR3 is 12 residues. Trimming pared 4 bases from V and 4 bases from J, leaving 7 bases between. This chain's CDR3 is CASSVVGTEAFF. The CDR3 region has the DNA TGTGCCAGCAGTGTAGTGGGCACTGAAGCTTTCTTT.

Concerning this clone: A junction boundary mismatches the germline segment, possibly from a read error. The V gene is TRBV7-8, the J gene TRBJ2-1; 8 bases line up with TRBD1. CDR1 and CDR2 (germline): SGHVS, FQNEAQ. The CDR3 covers 15 residues. CDR3 sequence: CASSLVTGVRNEQFF. The DNA of the CDR3 is TGTGCCAGCAGTTTAGTGACAGGGGTACGCAATGAGCAGTTCTTC.

The rearrangement joins TRBV28 to TRBJ1-3; no definite D call. Looked up from germline, CDR1 is MDHEN and CDR2 is SYDVKM. The CDR3 length is 14 residues. V was pared by 4 bases and J by 7 bases, with 14 bases between. The CDR3 is CASSSQGGWNTIYF. CDR3 in DNA: TGTGCCAGCAGTTCCCAAGGCGGGTGGAACACCATATATTTT.

This chain uses TRBV6-4 with TRBJ1-1; D is undetermined. The CDR3 loop spans 13 amino acids. V was pared by 2 bases and J by 3 bases, with 7 bases between. Germline loops: CDR1 MRHNA, CDR2 SNTAGT. The CDR3 coding sequence is TGTGCCAGCAGTGACGGGCGATACACTGAAGCTTTCTTT. This gives the protein CASSDGRYTEAFF.

The chain has TRBV4-1 and TRBJ1-3, with 8 bases that match TRBD1. The V gene's germline CDR1 is MGHRA and CDR2 YSYEKL. V shed 1 base, J shed 8 bases, and the junction held 7 bases outside the gene matches. This CDR3 is 15 amino acids long. In nucleotides, the CDR3 is TGCGCCAGCAGCCAAGGGGAGACAGGGGAGGACACCATATATTTT. It codes for CASSQGETGEDTIYF.

V and J are TRBV25-1 and TRBJ2-7; D is perhaps TRBD2 (5 bases). CDR1 is MGHDK, CDR2 SYGVNS, per germline. Between the trimmed V and J ends, which lost 5 bases and 0 bases, there was a span of 17 bases. The CDR3 spans 16 residues. The CDR3 DNA sequence: TGTGCCAGCAGTTCCCCAAGAGGAGGTAGCTCCTACGAGCAGTACTTC. Translated: CASSSPRGGSSYEQYF.

This chain uses TRBV9 with TRBJ2-7; 7 positions agree with TRBD2. CDR1 and CDR2 from the germline V gene are SGDLS and YYNGEE. Trimming removed 3 bases from V and 2 bases from J; junction bases left unmatched: 5. The CDR3 has 14 amino acids. This chain's CDR3 is CASSEGRGPYEQYF. In DNA form, the CDR3 reads TGTGCCAGCAGCGAGGGGAGGGGCCCCTACGAGCAGTACTTC.

The V and J genes are TRBV7-8 and TRBJ2-1, with 9 bases matching TRBD1. V was clipped by 2 bases and J by 7 bases; unmatched bases: 9. The CDR3 covers 16 residues. Germline V gives CDR1 SGHVS, CDR2 FQNEAQ. The CDR3 is CASSLYMGQGRNEQFF. The CDR3 DNA reads TGTGCCAGCAGCTTATATATGGGACAGGGAAGGAATGAGCAGTTCTTC.

The rearrangement uses TRBV29-1 and TRBJ2-6, with D perhaps matching TRBD1 or TRBD2 (5 bases each). Germline CDR1 is SQVTM and CDR2 is ANQGSEA. Trimming took 7 bases from V and 0 from J, leaving 7 bases between them. The CDR3 is made up of 13 amino acids. CDR3 amino acids: CSAGGSGANVLTF. The CDR3 DNA follows: TGCAGCGCTGGGGGCTCTGGGGCCAACGTCCTGACTTTC. The complete variable domain, with remaining parts taken from reference TRBV29-1 and TRBJ2-6, reads SAVISQKPSRDICQRGTSLTIQCQVDSQVTMMFWYRQQPGQSLTLIATANQGSEATYESGFVIDKFPISRPNLTFSTLTVSNMSPEDSSIYLCSAGGSGANVLTFGAGSRLTVL.